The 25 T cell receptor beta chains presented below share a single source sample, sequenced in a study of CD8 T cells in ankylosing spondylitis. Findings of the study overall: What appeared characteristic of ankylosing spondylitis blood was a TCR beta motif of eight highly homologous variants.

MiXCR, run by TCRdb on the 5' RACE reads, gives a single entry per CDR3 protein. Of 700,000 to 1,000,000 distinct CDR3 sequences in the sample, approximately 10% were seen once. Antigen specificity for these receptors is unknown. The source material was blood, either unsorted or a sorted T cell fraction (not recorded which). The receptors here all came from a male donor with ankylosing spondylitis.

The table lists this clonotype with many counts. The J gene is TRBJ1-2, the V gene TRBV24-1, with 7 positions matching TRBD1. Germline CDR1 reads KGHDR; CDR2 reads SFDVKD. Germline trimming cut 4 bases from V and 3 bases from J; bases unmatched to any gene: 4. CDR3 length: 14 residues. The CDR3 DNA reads TGTGCCACCAGTGACCGGGACAGTTACTATGGCTACACCTTC. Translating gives CATSDRDSYYGYTF.

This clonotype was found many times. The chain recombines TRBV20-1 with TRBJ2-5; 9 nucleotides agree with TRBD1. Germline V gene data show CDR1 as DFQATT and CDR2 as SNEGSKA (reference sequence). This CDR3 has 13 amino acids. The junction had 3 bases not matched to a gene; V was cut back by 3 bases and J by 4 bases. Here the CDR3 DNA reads TGCAGTGCTAGGCCACAGGGGGCAGAGACCCAGTACTTC. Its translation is CSARPQGAETQYF.

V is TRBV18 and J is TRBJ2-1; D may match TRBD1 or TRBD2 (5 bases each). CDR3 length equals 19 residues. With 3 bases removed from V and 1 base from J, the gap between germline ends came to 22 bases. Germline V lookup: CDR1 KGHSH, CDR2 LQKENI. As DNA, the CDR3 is TGTGCCAGCTCACCTCCTCAGGCCGGGGCTTTAAGGTCCTACAATGAGCAGTTCTTC. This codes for CASSPPQAGALRSYNEQFF.

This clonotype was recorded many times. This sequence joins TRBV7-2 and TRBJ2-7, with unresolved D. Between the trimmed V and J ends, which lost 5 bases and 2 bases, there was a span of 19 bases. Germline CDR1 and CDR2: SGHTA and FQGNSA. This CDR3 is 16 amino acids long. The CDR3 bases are TGTGCCAGCAGCCCTCAAACCTTGGTCCCCCCCTACGAGCAGTACTTC. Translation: CASSPQTLVPPYEQYF.

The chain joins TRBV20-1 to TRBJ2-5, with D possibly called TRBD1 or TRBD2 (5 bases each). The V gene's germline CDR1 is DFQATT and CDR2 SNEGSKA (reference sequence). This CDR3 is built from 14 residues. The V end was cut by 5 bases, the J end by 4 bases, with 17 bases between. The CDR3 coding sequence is TGCAGTGCTCGCCGGGACGGGTGGGGAGAGACCCAGTACTTC. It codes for CSARRDGWGETQYF.

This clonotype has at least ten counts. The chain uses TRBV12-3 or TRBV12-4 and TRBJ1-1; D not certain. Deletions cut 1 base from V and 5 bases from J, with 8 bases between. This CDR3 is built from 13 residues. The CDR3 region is CASSLGVGTEAFF. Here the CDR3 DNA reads TGTGCCAGCAGTTTAGGGGTGGGAACTGAAGCTTTCTTT.

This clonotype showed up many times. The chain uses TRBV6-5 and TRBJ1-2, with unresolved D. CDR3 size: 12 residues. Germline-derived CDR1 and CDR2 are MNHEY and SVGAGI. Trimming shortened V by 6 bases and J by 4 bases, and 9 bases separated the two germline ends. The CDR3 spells CASRQAFYGYTF. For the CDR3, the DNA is TGTGCCAGCAGACAAGCCTTCTATGGCTACACCTTC.

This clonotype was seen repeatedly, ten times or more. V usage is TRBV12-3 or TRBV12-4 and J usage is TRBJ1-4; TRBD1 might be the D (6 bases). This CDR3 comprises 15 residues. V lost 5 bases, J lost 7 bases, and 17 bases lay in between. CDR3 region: CASSHRESVGEKLFF. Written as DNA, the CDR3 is TGTGCCAGCAGTCACAGGGAGTCGGTCGGTGAAAAACTGTTTTTT.

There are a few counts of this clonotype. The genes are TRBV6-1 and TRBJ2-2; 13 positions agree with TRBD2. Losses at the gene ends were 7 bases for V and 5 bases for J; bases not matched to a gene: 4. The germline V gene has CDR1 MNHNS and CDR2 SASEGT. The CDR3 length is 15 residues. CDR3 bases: TGTGCCAGCATATCGGGACTAGCGGGAACCGGGGAGCTGTTTTTT. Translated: CASISGLAGTGELFF.

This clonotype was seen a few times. The CDR3 nucleotides are TGCAGTGCTACTTCAATTGGACATTTTCGGAGAGATACGCAGTATTTT. Translation gives CSATSIGHFRRDTQYF. This chain links TRBV20-1 with TRBJ2-3; D possibly corresponds to TRBD1 (5 bases). Germline CDR1 is DFQATT and CDR2 is SNEGSKA (reference sequence). The CDR3 has 16 amino acids. V was pared by 4 bases and J by 5 bases, with 22 bases between.

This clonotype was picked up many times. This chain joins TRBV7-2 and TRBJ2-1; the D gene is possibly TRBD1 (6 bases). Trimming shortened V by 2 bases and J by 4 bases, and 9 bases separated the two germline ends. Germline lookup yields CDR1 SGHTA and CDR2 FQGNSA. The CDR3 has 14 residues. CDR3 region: CASSLIGGYNEQFF. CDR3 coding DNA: TGTGCCAGCAGCTTAATAGGGGGATACAATGAGCAGTTCTTC.

In nucleotides, the CDR3 is TGTGCCAGCAGCTTAGCGCTGAGTGGCTACGAGCAGTACTTC. Protein sequence: CASSLALSGYEQYF. The chain joins TRBV7-2 to TRBJ2-7, with D unresolved. CDR3 length: 14 residues. Germline V gene data show CDR1 as SGHTA and CDR2 as FQGNSA. V lost 0 bases and J 3 bases, leaving 9 bases between the germline ends.

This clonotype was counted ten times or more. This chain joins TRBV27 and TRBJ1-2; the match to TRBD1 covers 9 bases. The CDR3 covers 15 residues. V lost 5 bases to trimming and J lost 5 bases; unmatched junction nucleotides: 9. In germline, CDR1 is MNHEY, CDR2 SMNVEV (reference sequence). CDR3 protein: CASSPYRGRLYGYTF. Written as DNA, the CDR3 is TGTGCCAGCAGTCCCTACAGGGGGCGCCTTTATGGCTACACCTTC.

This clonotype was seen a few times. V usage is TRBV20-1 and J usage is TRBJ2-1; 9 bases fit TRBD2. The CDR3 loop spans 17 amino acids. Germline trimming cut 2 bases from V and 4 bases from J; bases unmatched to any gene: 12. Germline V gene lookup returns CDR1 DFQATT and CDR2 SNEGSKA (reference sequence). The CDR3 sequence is CSARSPLSSGAYNEQFF. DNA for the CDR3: TGCAGTGCTAGATCACCACTTTCTAGCGGGGCTTACAATGAGCAGTTCTTC.

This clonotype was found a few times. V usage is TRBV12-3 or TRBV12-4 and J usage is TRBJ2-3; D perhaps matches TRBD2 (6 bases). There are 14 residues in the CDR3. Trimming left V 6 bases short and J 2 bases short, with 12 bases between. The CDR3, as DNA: TGTGCCAGCAGCACACGGGGACTCACAGATACGCAGTATTTT. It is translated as CASSTRGLTDTQYF.

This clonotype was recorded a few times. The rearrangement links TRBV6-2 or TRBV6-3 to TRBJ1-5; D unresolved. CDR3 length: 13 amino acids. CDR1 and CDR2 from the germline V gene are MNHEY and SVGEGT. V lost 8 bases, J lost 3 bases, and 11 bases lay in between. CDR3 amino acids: CASYPGFNQPQHF. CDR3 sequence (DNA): TGTGCCAGCTACCCCGGCTTCAATCAGCCCCAGCATTTT.

CDR3 amino acids: CSASDSANTGELFF. The CDR3, as DNA: TGCAGTGCTTCGGACAGCGCGAACACCGGGGAGCTGTTTTTT. The J gene is TRBJ2-2, the V gene TRBV20-1, with TRBD1 as a possible D gene (6 bases). The CDR3 covers 14 residues. The V end lost 5 bases, the J end lost 0 bases, and 10 bases lay between the germline ends. Germline V gene lookup returns CDR1 DFQATT and CDR2 SNEGSKA (reference sequence).

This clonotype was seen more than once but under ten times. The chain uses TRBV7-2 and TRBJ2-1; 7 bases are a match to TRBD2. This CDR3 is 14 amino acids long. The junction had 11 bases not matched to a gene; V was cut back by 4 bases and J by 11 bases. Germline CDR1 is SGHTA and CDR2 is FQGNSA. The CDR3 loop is CASSSRTRKSQQFF. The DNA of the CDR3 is TGTGCCAGCAGCTCCCGGACTAGAAAGTCGCAGCAGTTCTTC. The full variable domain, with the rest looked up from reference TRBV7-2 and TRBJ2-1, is GAGVSQSPSNKVTEKGKDVELRCDPISGHTALYWYRQSLGQGLEFLIYFQGNSAPDKSGLPSDRFSAERTGGSVSTLTIQRTQQEDSAVYLCASSSRTRKSQQFFGPGTRLTVL.

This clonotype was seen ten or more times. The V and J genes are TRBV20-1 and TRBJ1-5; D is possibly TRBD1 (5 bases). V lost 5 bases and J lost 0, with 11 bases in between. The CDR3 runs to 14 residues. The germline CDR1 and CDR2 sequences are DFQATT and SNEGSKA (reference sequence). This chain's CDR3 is CSALRVHSNQPQHF. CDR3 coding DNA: TGCAGTGCTCTCAGGGTCCATAGCAATCAGCCCCAGCATTTT.

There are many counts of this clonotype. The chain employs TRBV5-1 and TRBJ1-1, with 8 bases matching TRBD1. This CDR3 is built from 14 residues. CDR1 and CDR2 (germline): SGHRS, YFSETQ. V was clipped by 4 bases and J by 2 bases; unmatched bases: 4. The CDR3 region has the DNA TGCGCCAGCAGCAATGGACAGGGAAACACTGAAGCTTTCTTT. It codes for CASSNGQGNTEAFF.

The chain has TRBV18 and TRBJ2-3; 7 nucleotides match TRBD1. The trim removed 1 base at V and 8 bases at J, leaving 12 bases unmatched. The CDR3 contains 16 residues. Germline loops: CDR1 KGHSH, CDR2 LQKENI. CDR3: CASSPLRDRVVPTQYF. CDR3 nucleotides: TGTGCCAGCTCACCACTCAGAGACAGGGTCGTGCCTACGCAGTATTTT.

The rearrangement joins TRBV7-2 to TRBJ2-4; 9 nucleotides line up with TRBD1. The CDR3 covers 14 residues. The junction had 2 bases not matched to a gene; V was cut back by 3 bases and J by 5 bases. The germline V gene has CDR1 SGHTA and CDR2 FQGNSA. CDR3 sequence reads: CASSFRTGENIQYF. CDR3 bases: TGTGCCAGCAGCTTTCGGACAGGGGAAAACATTCAGTACTTC.

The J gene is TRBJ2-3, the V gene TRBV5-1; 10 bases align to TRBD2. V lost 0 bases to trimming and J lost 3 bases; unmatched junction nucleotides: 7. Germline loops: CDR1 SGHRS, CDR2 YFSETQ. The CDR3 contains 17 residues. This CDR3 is CASSLAGLAGATDTQYF. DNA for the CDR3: TGCGCCAGCAGCTTGGCCGGGCTAGCGGGAGCAACAGATACGCAGTATTTT. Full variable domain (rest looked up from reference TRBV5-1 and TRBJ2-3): KAGVTQTPRYLIKTRGQQVTLSCSPISGHRSVSWYQQTPGQGLQFLFEYFSETQRNKGNFPGRFSGRQFSNSRSEMNVSTLELGDSALYLCASSLAGLAGATDTQYFGPGTRLTVL.

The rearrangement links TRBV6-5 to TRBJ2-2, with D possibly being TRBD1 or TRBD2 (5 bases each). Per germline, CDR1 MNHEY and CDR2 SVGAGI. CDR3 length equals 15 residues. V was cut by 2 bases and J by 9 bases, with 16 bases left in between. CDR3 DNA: TGTGCCAGCAGTTACATGAGGGGCTCCCCCCGGGAGCTGTTTTTT. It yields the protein CASSYMRGSPRELFF.

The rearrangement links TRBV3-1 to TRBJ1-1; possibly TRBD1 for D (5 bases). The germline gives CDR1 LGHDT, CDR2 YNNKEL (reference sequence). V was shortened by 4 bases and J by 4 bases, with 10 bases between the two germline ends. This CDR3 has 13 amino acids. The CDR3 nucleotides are TGTGCCAGCAGCCCCAGGGATGTCACTGAAGCTTTCTTT. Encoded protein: CASSPRDVTEAFF. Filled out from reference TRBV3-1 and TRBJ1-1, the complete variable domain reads DTAVSQTPKYLVTQMGNDKSIKCEQNLGHDTMYWYKQDSKKFLKIMFSYNNKELIINETVPNRFSPKSPDKAHLNLHINSLELGDSAVYFCASSPRDVTEAFFGQGTRLTVV.